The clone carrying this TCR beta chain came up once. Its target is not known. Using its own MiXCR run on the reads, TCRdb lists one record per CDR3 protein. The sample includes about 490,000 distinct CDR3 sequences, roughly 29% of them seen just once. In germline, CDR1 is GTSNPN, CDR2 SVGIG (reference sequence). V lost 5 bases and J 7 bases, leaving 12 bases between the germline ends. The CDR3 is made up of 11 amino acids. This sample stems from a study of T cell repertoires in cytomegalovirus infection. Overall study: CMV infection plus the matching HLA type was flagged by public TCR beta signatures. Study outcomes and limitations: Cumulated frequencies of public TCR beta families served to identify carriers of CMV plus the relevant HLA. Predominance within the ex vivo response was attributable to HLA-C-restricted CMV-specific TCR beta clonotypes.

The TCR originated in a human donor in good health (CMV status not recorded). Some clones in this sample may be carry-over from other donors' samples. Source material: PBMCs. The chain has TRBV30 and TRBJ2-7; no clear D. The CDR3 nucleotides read TGTGCCTGGGCCTACGTACAGGAGCAGTACTTC. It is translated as CAWAYVQEQYF.